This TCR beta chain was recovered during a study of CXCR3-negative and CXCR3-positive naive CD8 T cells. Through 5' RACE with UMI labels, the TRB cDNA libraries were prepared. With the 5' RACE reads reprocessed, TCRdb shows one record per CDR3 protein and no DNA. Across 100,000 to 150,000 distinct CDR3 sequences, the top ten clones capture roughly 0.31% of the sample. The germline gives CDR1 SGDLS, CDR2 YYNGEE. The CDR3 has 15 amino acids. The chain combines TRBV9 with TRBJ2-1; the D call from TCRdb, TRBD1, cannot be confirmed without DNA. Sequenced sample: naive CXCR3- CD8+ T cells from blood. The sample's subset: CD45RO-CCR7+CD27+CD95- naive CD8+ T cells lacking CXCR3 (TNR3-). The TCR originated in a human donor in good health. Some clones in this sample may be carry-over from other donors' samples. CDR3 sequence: CASSSRTGGWDEQFF.